This T cell receptor (beta chain) was captured in a study of spatial heterogeneity in lung cancer. Overall study context: There were, on average, more than 9.5 raw-read appearances for each unique TCR and UMI combination.

Every TCR cDNA molecule carried a tag that served as a unique molecular identifier. MiXCR, applied by TCRdb to the 5' RACE reads, yields one record per CDR3 protein. This table has fewer than 7,500 distinct CDR3 sequences, 9.1% appearing once. Study results and limitations: Numbers of ubiquitous and regional expanded TCRs tracked ubiquitous and regional nonsynonymous mutation counts, respectively. Tumoral mutation counts were tracked by counts of expanded intratumoral alpha and beta TCRs.

Time point of the sample: sample taken at primary tumor resection. Unsorted whole RNA from tumor, nontumor lung or frozen PBMC underwent sequencing. This clonotype is medium-sized by share. Antigen unknown. Germline loops: CDR1 DFQATT, CDR2 SNEGSKA (reference sequence). After removal of 4 bases from V and 7 bases from J, the junction contained 4 bases not matched to a gene. There are 12 residues in the CDR3. The chain is built from TRBV20-1 and TRBJ2-1, with TRBD2 identical over 7 bases. This specimen consisted of lung tumor tissue, obtained at surgery. This sequence originates from a female donor with early-stage non-small cell lung cancer. The CDR3 nucleotides read TGCAGTGCTAATAGAGCGGGAAATGAGCAGTTCTTC. Its translation: CSANRAGNEQFF.